This TCR beta chain emerged from a study of cytomegalovirus exposure and HLA in healthy donors. Study results and caveats: A link between a missense DCLRE1C variant and TCR beta V- and J-gene trimming emerged from a later analysis.

Germline CDR1 and CDR2: MNHEY and SVGAGI. With 2 bases removed from V and 5 bases from J, the gap between germline ends came to 9 bases. The CDR3 is 13 amino acids. This clone was recorded a few times. Antigen: not known. The PCR ran on 60 Vbeta and 13 Jbeta primers. TCRdb's copy holds only in-frame clones and misses some; the assay was immunoSEQ multiplex PCR. This sample carries around 250,000 clones, 81% of them seen once, and the ten largest clones take almost 8%. What was sequenced was PBMCs. The V call is TRBV6-5, the J call TRBJ1-1; D is unresolved. The TCR originated in a woman aged 55 to 70 in good health and CMV-seropositive. Here the CDR3 reads CASSYGWSTEAFF. Here the CDR3 DNA reads TGTGCCAGCAGTTACGGGTGGAGTACTGAAGCTTTCTTT.